The rows below give T cell receptor beta chains drawn from one sample of a study of blood T cell repertoires in COVID-19. Libraries were prepared by immunoSEQ multiplex PCR; TCRdb keeps only in-frame clonotypes and omits some of them. The table has 140,000 to 150,000 clones, 80% to 85% seen once. Sequencing was performed on peripheral blood. The source of these receptors is a human donor in a cohort sampled during active COVID-19. Each CDR3 is given with its conserved first and last residue. D genes are given only for firm matches. Clone size appears in some rows only: once, few, many, or a class for an expanded clone.

TRBJ2-7,TRBD2,TRBV7-9,.,TGTGCCAGCAGCCCCGGACTAGCGGGAGGGGCTTGGGAGCAGTACTTC,CASSPGLAGGAWEQYF
TRBJ2-7,.,TRBV28,.,TGTGCCAGCAGTTTGTGGCAAAAGGGGGAGCAGTACTTC,CASSLWQKGEQYF
TRBJ2-7,.,TRBV28,.,TGTGCCAGCAGTTTGGGGGGACAGTACAACGAGCAGTACTTC,CASSLGGQYNEQYF
TRBJ2-7,.,TRBV12-2,.,TGTGCAAGTCGCTTAGTGTTGGCAGGAGGTCCTACCGCGCACTCCTACGAGCAGTACTTC,CASRLVLAGGPTAHSYEQYF
TRBJ1-1,.,TRBV10-2,.,TGCGCCAGCAGTGAAAGTGTGCAAGAAACAGGGCTCTACACTGAAGCTTTCTTT,CASSESVQETGLYTEAFF
TRBJ2-5,.,TRBV4-3,.,TGCGCCAGCAGCCAAGATCCGCTACCACAAGAGACCCAGTACTTC,CASSQDPLPQETQYF
TRBJ2-7,.,TRBV18,.,TGTGCCAGCTCACCACCGGGGACTGTGACCTACGAGCAGTACTTC,CASSPPGTVTYEQYF
TRBJ1-3,.,TRBV4-1,.,TGCGCCAGCAGCCAGGTTGAGGGCAGGACCTCTGGAAACACCATATATTTT,CASSQVEGRTSGNTIYF
TRBJ2-5,TRBD2,TRBV7-2,.,TGTGCCAGCAGCTCCCATCCCGGGACTAGCGGGAGGGCCGGAGAGACCCAGTACTTC,CASSSHPGTSGRAGETQYF
TRBJ1-2,.,TRBV11-2,.,TGTGCCAGCAGCTTCCAGGGAGGGAGTGGCTACACCTTC,CASSFQGGSGYTF
TRBJ1-4,.,TRBV5-6,.,TGTGCCAGCAGCTTGGGGTGGACAGCTCATGAAAAACTGTTTTTT,CASSLGWTAHEKLFF
TRBJ1-6,.,TRBV14,.,TGTGCCAGCAGCCAATTGCAGGGCGGCCCTGGGAATTCACCCCTCCACTTT,CASSQLQGGPGNSPLHF
TRBJ2-7,.,TRBV20-1,.,TGCAGTGCTATACAAACCTACGAGCAGTACTTC,CSAIQTYEQYF
TRBJ2-7,.,TRBV6-4,.,TGTGCCAGGTCTGGCAGGGGATACGAGCAGTACTTC,CARSGRGYEQYF
TRBJ2-7,.,TRBV7-3,.,TGTGCCAGCAGCTCGACCCCACAGGGAGTTCCGTACTTC,CASSSTPQGVPYF
TRBJ1-1,.,TRBV7-2,.,TGTGCCAGCAGCTTAGTTCCTCTGAGGAACACTGAAGCTTTCTTT,CASSLVPLRNTEAFF
TRBJ2-1,.,TRBV18,.,TGTGCCAGCTCACCGCCGTCCGCGTACAATGAGCAGTTCTTC,CASSPPSAYNEQFF
TRBJ1-2,.,TRBV24-1,.,TGTGCCACCCACCAGGCTAACTATGGCTACACCTTC,CATHQANYGYTF
TRBJ2-7,TRBD2,TRBV28,.,TGTGCCAGCAGGGCCCGCGGGAGGGAAGTTAGCGAGCAGTACTTC,CASRARGREVSEQYF
TRBJ2-7,TRBD2,TRBV28,few,TGTGCCAGCATTGCTAGCGGGGCGACCTACGAGCAGTACTTC,CASIASGATYEQYF
TRBJ1-5,.,TRBV7-6,.,TGTGCCAGCAGCACACACGACAGAGATAGCAATCAGCCCCAGCATTTT,CASSTHDRDSNQPQHF
TRBJ2-5,TRBD1,TRBV5-1,.,TGCGCCAGCAGCTTGGCCGCCGGGGGGACAGGGGGCCCTCAAGAGACCCAGTACTTC,CASSLAAGGTGGPQETQYF
TRBJ2-5,.,TRBV6-5,.,TGTGCCAGCATCCTCGACCGCGGGACCCAGTACTTC,CASILDRGTQYF
TRBJ2-5,TRBD2,TRBV7-9,many,TGTGCCAGCAGCTTGCTAGCGGAGGGAGGGGAGACCCAGTACTTC,CASSLLAEGGETQYF
TRBJ2-7,.,TRBV28,.,TGTGCCAGCAGTCCTCCGGGACAAAGGGCCGGTTCCTACGAGCAGTACTTC,CASSPPGQRAGSYEQYF
TRBJ2-7,TRBD2,TRBV7-8,.,TGTGCCAGCAGCCGGGGACTAGGGTACGAGCAGTACTTC,CASSRGLGYEQYF
TRBJ2-3,TRBD2,TRBV5-6,.,TGTGCCAGCAGCTTTCCGGGAGGACGAGTCCGCACAGATACGCAGTATTTT,CASSFPGGRVRTDTQYF
TRBJ1-2,.,TRBV6-2/TRBV6-3,.,TGTGCCAGCAGTTACACCGCAGGGTCAGTCTATGGCTACACCTTC,CASSYTAGSVYGYTF
TRBJ2-2,.,TRBV6-2/TRBV6-3,once,TGTGCCAGCAGTCGGGTCCTAAACACCGGGGAGCTGTTTTTT,CASSRVLNTGELFF
TRBJ2-6,.,TRBV23-1,.,TGCGCCAGCAGTCTACCAGGTGAAATCTCTGGGGCCAACGTCCTGACTTTC,CASSLPGEISGANVLTF
TRBJ2-1,TRBD2,TRBV28,.,TGTGCCAGCAGGTCCTCTCCGGGACTATCATACAATGAGCAGTTCTTC,CASRSSPGLSYNEQFF
TRBJ2-7,TRBD2,TRBV5-5,.,TGTGCCAGCAGCTTGGAATGGGGGGGCGAGCAGTACTTC,CASSLEWGGEQYF
TRBJ1-4,TRBD1,TRBV5-1,.,TGCGCCAGCAGCTTGGGACAGGGGGCCCCTTTTAATGAAAAACTGTTTTTT,CASSLGQGAPFNEKLFF